Presented here are 23 T cell receptor beta chains from one specimen sequenced in a study of cytomegalovirus exposure and HLA in healthy donors. Amplification used 60 Vbeta primers and 13 Jbeta primers. Assay used: immunoSEQ multiplex PCR; TCRdb lists only in-frame clones, some missing. The ten top clones account for 2% to 2.5%, within a sample of over 45,000 clones. Sequencing used PBMCs. The receptor set was obtained from a young woman in good health and CMV-seronegative.

The chain uses TRBV11-3 and TRBJ1-6, with D perhaps matching TRBD1 (6 bases). V was trimmed by 0 bases and J by 5 bases, leaving 11 bases between them. The V gene's germline CDR1 is SGHNT and CDR2 YENEEA. This CDR3 is built from 16 residues. CDR3 protein: CASSLDPGHHNSPLHF. The CDR3 coding sequence is TGTGCCAGCAGCTTAGATCCGGGACACCATAATTCACCCCTCCACTTT. Using reference TRBV11-3 and TRBJ1-6 for the parts outside the CDR3, the full variable domain is EAGVVQSPRYKIIEKKQPVAFWCNPISGHNTLYWYLQNLGQGPELLIRYENEEAVDDSQLPKDRFSAERLKGVDSTLKIQPAELGDSAVYLCASSLDPGHHNSPLHFGNGTRLTVT.

The chain links TRBV27 to TRBJ1-1; TRBD1 matches 11 bases. The V segment lost 5 bases and the J segment 1 base; nucleotides outside the gene matches: 9. The CDR3 has 17 residues. The germline V gene encodes CDR1 MNHEY and CDR2 SMNVEV (reference sequence). The CDR3 sequence: CASSRDRGEFRNTEAFF. The CDR3 DNA reads as TGTGCCAGCAGTCGGGACAGGGGGGAGTTTCGGAACACTGAAGCTTTCTTT.

This CDR3 is CASQRDTLYEQYF. The CDR3 DNA follows: TGTGCCAGCCAGCGGGACACCCTCTACGAGCAGTACTTC. V gene TRBV2 combines with J gene TRBJ2-7; TRBD2 might be the D (7 bases). The CDR3 runs to 13 residues. V was clipped by 8 bases and J by 3 bases, with 14 bases between them. Germline CDR1 SNHLY, CDR2 FYNNEI.

This chain links TRBV29-1 with TRBJ2-7, with 7 bases matching TRBD1. From germline, CDR1 is SQVTM and CDR2 ANQGSEA. CDR3 length: 13 residues. The junction had 6 bases not matched to a gene; V was cut back by 4 bases and J by 3 bases. The CDR3 DNA reads as TGCAGCGTTGTTGGGGGACAGAGCTACGAGCAGTACTTC. This encodes CSVVGGQSYEQYF.

V gene TRBV7-9 combines with J gene TRBJ1-1; 7 bases are shared with TRBD1. V was pared by 8 bases and J by 4 bases, with 4 bases of the junction left unmatched. This CDR3 spans 12 amino acids. Germline CDR1 SEHNR, CDR2 FQNEAQ (reference sequence). The CDR3 reads CASGRQGTEAFF. The CDR3 DNA sequence: TGTGCCAGCGGTAGACAGGGCACTGAAGCTTTCTTT.

This chain connects TRBV11-2 to TRBJ1-1; D perhaps matches TRBD1 (5 bases). Germline CDR1 and CDR2: SGHAT and FQNNGV. V was cut by 5 bases and J by 1 base, with 17 bases left in between. The CDR3 totals 16 residues. CDR3 protein: CASSPRPTVRNTEAFF. For the CDR3, the DNA is TGTGCCAGCAGCCCACGCCCGACAGTTAGGAACACTGAAGCTTTCTTT.

The CDR3 protein is CASMGGDSDSNQPQHF. In DNA form, the CDR3 reads TGTGCCAGCATGGGAGGGGACTCCGATAGCAATCAGCCCCAGCATTTT. The rearrangement uses TRBV9 and TRBJ1-5; tentative D call: TRBD1 (5 bases). The CDR3 runs to 16 residues. Germline CDR1 reads SGDLS; CDR2 reads YYNGEE. V was cut by 6 bases and J by 0 bases, with 16 bases left in between.

The chain is built from TRBV5-1 and TRBJ2-7, with D hard to call. Between the trimmed V and J ends, which lost 0 bases and 2 bases, there was a span of 9 bases. The CDR3 runs to 14 residues. Germline V gives CDR1 SGHRS, CDR2 YFSETQ. CDR3 loop: CASSLAPATYEQYF. In DNA form, the CDR3 reads TGCGCCAGCAGCTTGGCCCCCGCGACCTACGAGCAGTACTTC.

This CDR3 is CSASGNYGYTF. CDR3 nucleotide sequence: TGCAGTGCTAGCGGTAACTATGGCTACACCTTC. The rearrangement links TRBV20-1 to TRBJ1-2; D gene unclear. CDR1 and CDR2 from the germline V gene are DFQATT and SNEGSKA (reference sequence). V lost 3 bases to trimming and J lost 1 base, with 3 bases between them. The CDR3 totals 11 residues.

About this clone itself: A read error is likely, as this CDR3 ends without the conserved phenylalanine or tryptophan. This chain links TRBV20-1 with TRBJ1-2; D unresolved. The CDR3 extends over 10 amino acids. V dropped 6 bases and J dropped 3 bases, with 5 bases sitting between them. CDR1 and CDR2 from the germline V gene are DFQATT and SNEGSKA (reference sequence). CDR3 nucleotide sequence: TGCAGTGCGTTAGACTATGGCTACACCCTC. Its protein is CSALDYGYTL.

The chain employs TRBV11-3 and TRBJ2-7; 7 nucleotides line up with TRBD1. The germline V gene encodes CDR1 SGHNT and CDR2 YENEEA. The CDR3 spans 13 residues. V dropped 5 bases and J dropped 3; count of bases not matched to a gene: 4. Here the CDR3 DNA reads TGTGCCAGCAGCAAAGACAGGGACTACGAGCAGTACTTC. Its protein product is CASSKDRDYEQYF. The entire variable domain, with the rest obtained from reference TRBV11-3 and TRBJ2-7, is as follows: EAGVVQSPRYKIIEKKQPVAFWCNPISGHNTLYWYLQNLGQGPELLIRYENEEAVDDSQLPKDRFSAERLKGVDSTLKIQPAELGDSAVYLCASSKDRDYEQYFGPGTRLTVT.

CDR3 nucleotide sequence: TGCAGCGTTCGGACAGATACGCAGTATTTT. Translating gives CSVRTDTQYF. This chain connects TRBV29-1 to TRBJ2-3; D remains ambiguous. CDR3 length: 10 amino acids. Germline CDR1 is SQVTM and CDR2 is ANQGSEA. V gave up 5 bases and J gave up 3 bases, with 3 bases separating them.

The genes are TRBV5-4 and TRBJ1-2, with D hard to call. In germline, CDR1 is SGHNT, CDR2 YYREEE (reference sequence). Trimming took off 0 bases at V and 8 bases at J, with 11 bases between the two ends. CDR3 length: 13 amino acids. The CDR3 protein is CASSLVGIRGYTF. The CDR3 DNA follows: TGTGCCAGCAGCTTGGTCGGTATTCGGGGCTACACCTTC.

The chain carries TRBV5-1 and TRBJ2-3; a weak D match, TRBD1 (6 bases). The CDR3 is 15 residues long. CDR1 and CDR2 from the germline V gene are SGHRS and YFSETQ. Deletions cut 4 bases from V and 0 bases from J, with 12 bases between. In nucleotides, the CDR3 is TGCGCCAGCAGCAAAGGGACATCGAGCACAGATACGCAGTATTTT. This sequence encodes CASSKGTSSTDTQYF.

The chain employs TRBV5-1 and TRBJ1-6; TRBD1 might be the D (5 bases). The CDR3 consists of 14 residues. Trimming removed 5 bases at V and 9 bases at J, with 15 bases between. Germline CDR1 is SGHRS and CDR2 is YFSETQ. The CDR3 coding sequence is TGCGCCAGCAGTTCACAGGACACAAGTTCACCCCTCCACTTT. Its translation: CASSSQDTSSPLHF.

This chain joins TRBV2 and TRBJ2-7; 8 nucleotides match TRBD2. This CDR3 is 15 amino acids long. The trim removed 5 bases at V and 3 bases at J, leaving 9 bases unmatched. Germline CDR1 and CDR2: SNHLY and FYNNEI. CDR3 DNA: TGTGCCAGCAGTTCCGGGACTAGTCTCTTCTACGAGCAGTACTTC. It codes for CASSSGTSLFYEQYF.

The J gene is TRBJ1-5, the V gene TRBV6-1; 8 nucleotides align to TRBD1. Trimming cost V 6 bases and J 6 bases; bases outside gene matches: 10. Germline CDR1 is MNHNS and CDR2 is SASEGT. The CDR3 runs 15 residues. The CDR3 bases are TGTGCCAGCAGAAGCGCGGACAGGGAAACTCAGCCCCAGCATTTT. Protein sequence: CASRSADRETQPQHF.

V gene TRBV7-2 combines with J gene TRBJ2-4; D gene unclear. The germline V and J ends were trimmed by 5 bases and 6 bases, with 8 bases remaining between them. The CDR3 has 12 residues. In germline, CDR1 is SGHTA, CDR2 FQGNSA. CDR3 coding DNA: TGTGCCAGCAGCATCATTCCAAACATTCAGTACTTC. Translating gives CASSIIPNIQYF. Using reference TRBV7-2 and TRBJ2-4 for the parts outside the CDR3, the full variable domain is GAGVSQSPSNKVTEKGKDVELRCDPISGHTALYWYRQSLGQGLEFLIYFQGNSAPDKSGLPSDRFSAERTGGSVSTLTIQRTQQEDSAVYLCASSIIPNIQYFGAGTRLSVL.

The V and J genes are TRBV28 and TRBJ2-1, with TRBD2 identical over 12 bases. CDR1 MDHEN and CDR2 SYDVKM come from the germline V gene. There are 20 residues in the CDR3. V was pared by 1 base and J by 5 bases, with 15 bases of the junction left unmatched. CDR3 sequence (DNA): TGTGCCAGCAGTTTATCCCTAGCGGGAGGGCACCGAGGGGAAAACAATGAGCAGTTCTTC. Amino acid sequence: CASSLSLAGGHRGENNEQFF.

The chain employs TRBV28 and TRBJ2-1, with 12 bases that match TRBD2. V lost 3 bases, J lost 9 bases, and 9 bases stayed unmatched. The CDR3 contains 16 residues. Germline CDR1 is MDHEN and CDR2 is SYDVKM. CDR3 amino acids: CASSLLAGGPRREQFF. The CDR3 DNA follows: TGTGCCAGCAGTTTGCTAGCGGGAGGGCCACGGCGTGAGCAGTTCTTC.

The chain carries TRBV2 and TRBJ2-7; the match to TRBD2 covers 8 bases. The V and J ends lost 4 bases and 4 bases, in that order; junction bases with no gene match: 9. Germline V gives CDR1 SNHLY, CDR2 FYNNEI. The CDR3 has 15 amino acids. In nucleotides, the CDR3 is TGTGCCAGCAGTGTGGAACAGCGGGGGTTATACGAGCAGTACTTC. This translates into CASSVEQRGLYEQYF.

The J gene is TRBJ1-3, the V gene TRBV5-1, with TRBD1 matching over 7 bases. The length of the CDR3 is 13 residues. Losses at the gene ends were 4 bases for V and 4 bases for J; bases not matched to a gene: 2. The germline gives CDR1 SGHRS, CDR2 YFSETQ. CDR3 bases: TGCGCCAGCAGCATGGACAGGGGAAACACCATATATTTT. The encoded protein is CASSMDRGNTIYF. Based on the CDR3 plus reference TRBV5-1 and TRBJ1-3, the full variable domain is KAGVTQTPRYLIKTRGQQVTLSCSPISGHRSVSWYQQTPGQGLQFLFEYFSETQRNKGNFPGRFSGRQFSNSRSEMNVSTLELGDSALYLCASSMDRGNTIYFGEGSWLTVV.

The chain's CDR3 is CASSLVDSGGLRGYTF. CDR3 DNA sequence: TGTGCCAGCAGCTTAGTTGATTCGGGGGGGCTGCGGGGCTACACCTTC. This chain uses TRBV13 with TRBJ1-2; D possibly corresponds to TRBD1 (6 bases). V shed 1 base and J shed 8 bases, with 20 bases lying between them. In germline, CDR1 is PRHDT, CDR2 FYEKMQ (reference sequence). The CDR3 runs 16 residues.